These T cell receptor beta chains were read from a single sample in a study of shared clonotypes between healthy human individuals. Clones were read by immunoSEQ multiplex PCR, and TCRdb kept only the in-frame ones, dropping some. The data hold a few million clones, with around 90% observed a single time. Specimen: naive CD4+ T cells from PBMCs. The receptors here all came from a man aged 18 to 35 in good health. Some clones in this sample may be carry-over from other donors' samples. Both conserved end residues are part of each CDR3. A D gene is named only where the DNA matches it firmly. Clone size is not always given. Where it is, it says once, few, many or a class for expanded clones.

v_call	j_call	clone_size	d_call	cdr3_nt	cdr3_aa
TRBV11-2	TRBJ2-5	.	.	TGTGCCAGCAGCTTAGCACCCGGGGTGGGAGAGACCCAGTACTTC	CASSLAPGVGETQYF
TRBV7-9	TRBJ2-2	few	.	TGTGCCAGCAGCGGCAGACCAGAAGTCTTCGGGGAGCTGTTTTTT	CASSGRPEVFGELFF
TRBV4-3	TRBJ2-1	.	.	TGCGCCAGCAGCCAAGATGCGTCGGACTACCCCCCCTACAATGAGCAGTTCTTC	CASSQDASDYPPYNEQFF
TRBV28	TRBJ1-1	.	.	TGTGCCAGCTTTATGTATTCGGGACAGAACACTGAAGCTTTCTTT	CASFMYSGQNTEAFF
TRBV7-2	TRBJ1-3	.	.	TGTGCCAGCAGCTTAGGAATGGTTCGGGGGCCTAGGTTTGGAAACACCATATATTTT	CASSLGMVRGPRFGNTIYF
TRBV19	TRBJ1-5	.	.	TGTGCCAGTAGTAGGGGACCGAGAGGAGGCAATCAGCCCCAGCATTTT	CASSRGPRGGNQPQHF
TRBV5-1	TRBJ2-7	.	TRBD2	TGCGCCAGCACCAAGGAAAGCGGGAGTTGGTACGAGCAGTACTTC	CASTKESGSWYEQYF
TRBV5-1	TRBJ2-1	.	TRBD2	TGCGCCAGCAGCTTGGCCGGAAGAGCGGGAGGTATGAATGAGCAGTTCTTC	CASSLAGRAGGMNEQFF
TRBV28	TRBJ2-7	once	TRBD2	TGTGCCAGTCATACCGGGACTACCTACGAGCAGTACTTC	CASHTGTTYEQYF
TRBV19	TRBJ2-2	.	TRBD1	TGTGCCAGCGGGACAGGGTCGAACACCGGGGAGCTGTTTTTT	CASGTGSNTGELFF
TRBV2	TRBJ2-1	.	.	TGTGCCAGCAACGGCGTAAGCTCCTACAATGAGCAGTTCTTC	CASNGVSSYNEQFF
TRBV11-2	TRBJ2-7	.	.	TGTGCCAGCAGCTCGGGCCTAGCAGATCTCTACGAGCAGTACTTC	CASSSGLADLYEQYF
TRBV7-3	TRBJ1-1	.	.	TGTGCCAGCAGTCTGGTGGGTCCAGACACTGAAGCTTTCTTT	CASSLVGPDTEAFF
TRBV30	TRBJ2-7	.	.	TGTGCCTGGACTCCCTCCCAGCAGGGGGGGATCTACGAGCAGTACTTC	CAWTPSQQGGIYEQYF
TRBV2	TRBJ1-2	.	.	TGTGCCAGCAGCGGAGACGGCTATGGCTACACCTTC	CASSGDGYGYTF
TRBV9	TRBJ2-1	.	TRBD2	TGTGCCAGCAGCGTAGAATACGGGACTAGCGGGAGCAATGAGCAGTTCTTC	CASSVEYGTSGSNEQFF
TRBV6-6	TRBJ2-5	.	.	TGTGCCAGCAGTACACAAGAGACCCAGTACTTC	CASSTQETQYF
TRBV27	TRBJ2-2	.	TRBD1	TGTGCCAGCAGCTTGCTGATGGACAGGGGGAACACCGGGGAGCTGTTTTTT	CASSLLMDRGNTGELFF
TRBV6-1	TRBJ1-3	.	TRBD1	TGTGCCAGCAGTGAAGGGGGCAGGGGGGACACCATATATTTT	CASSEGGRGDTIYF
TRBV27	TRBJ2-1	.	.	TGTGCCAGCAGTATGGGGCTCAGCTCCTACAATGAGCAGTTCTTC	CASSMGLSSYNEQFF
TRBV7-2	TRBJ2-7	.	TRBD1	TGTGCCAGCAGATCCGGGACAGGGGGCGTCTACGAGCAGTACTTC	CASRSGTGGVYEQYF
TRBV7-9	TRBJ2-7	.	TRBD2	TGTGCCAGCAGCTTCGGGGCTAGCGGGAGTGTATACGAGCAGTACTTC	CASSFGASGSVYEQYF